The following is a T cell receptor (beta chain) sequence with its context. Germline values: CDR1 MDHEN, CDR2 SYDVKM. The CDR3 has 17 residues. Trimming cost V 2 bases and J 8 bases, with 23 bases left between them. This record comes from a study of OX40 agonist ivuxolimab in advanced cancers. Assay used: immunoSEQ multiplex PCR; TCRdb lists only in-frame clones, some missing. The table records about 43,000 clones, approximately 84% of them present only once. The sequence was collected from an adult with an advanced solid tumor such as melanoma, head and neck, liver or kidney cancer. The source was CD4+ or CD8+ T cells sorted from blood, collected in a trial of the OX40 agonist ivuxolimab. V usage is TRBV28 and J usage is TRBJ2-3, with D tentatively TRBD2 (6 bases). The CDR3 DNA reads as TGTGCCAGCAGTTTAAAGACTATTCATGGGTCCGGGGGTACGCAGTATTTT. Amino acid sequence: CASSLKTIHGSGGTQYF.